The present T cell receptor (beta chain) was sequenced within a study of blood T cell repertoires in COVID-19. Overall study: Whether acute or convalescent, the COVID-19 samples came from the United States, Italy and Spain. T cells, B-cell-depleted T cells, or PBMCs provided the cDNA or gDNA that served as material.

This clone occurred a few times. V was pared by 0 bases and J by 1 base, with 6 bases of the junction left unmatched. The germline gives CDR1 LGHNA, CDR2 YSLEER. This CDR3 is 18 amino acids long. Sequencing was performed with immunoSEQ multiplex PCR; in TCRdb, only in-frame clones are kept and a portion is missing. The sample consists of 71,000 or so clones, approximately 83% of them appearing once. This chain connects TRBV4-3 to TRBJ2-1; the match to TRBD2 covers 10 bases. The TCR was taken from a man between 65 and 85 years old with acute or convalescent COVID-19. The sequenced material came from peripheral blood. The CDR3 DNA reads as TGCGCCAGCAGCCAAGAATCTAGCGGGAGAGGGTCCTACAATGAGCAGTTCTTC. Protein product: CASSQESSGRGSYNEQFF.